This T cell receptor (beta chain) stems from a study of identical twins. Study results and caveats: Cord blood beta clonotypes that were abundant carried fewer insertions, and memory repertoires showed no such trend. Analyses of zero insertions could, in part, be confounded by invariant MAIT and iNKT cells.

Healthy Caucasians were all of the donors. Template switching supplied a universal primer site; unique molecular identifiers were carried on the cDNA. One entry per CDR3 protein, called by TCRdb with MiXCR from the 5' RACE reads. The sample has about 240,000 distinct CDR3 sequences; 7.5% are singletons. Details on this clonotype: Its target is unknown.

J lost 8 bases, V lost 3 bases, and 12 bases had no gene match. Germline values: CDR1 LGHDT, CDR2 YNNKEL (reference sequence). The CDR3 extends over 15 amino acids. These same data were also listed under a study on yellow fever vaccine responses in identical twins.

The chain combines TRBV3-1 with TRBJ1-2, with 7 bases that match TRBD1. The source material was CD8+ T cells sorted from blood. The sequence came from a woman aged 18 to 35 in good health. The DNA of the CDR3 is TGTGCCAGCAGCCACCCGGGACAGCTTTTAGAGGGCTACACCTTC. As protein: CASSHPGQLLEGYTF.